This T cell receptor (beta chain) is from a study of immune evolution from preneoplasia to lung adenocarcinoma (dated by TCRdb to 2020 to 2023). About the investigation overall: HLA loss of heterozygosity was seen in approximately 6.7%, 15% and 36% of AIS, MIA and ADC lesions, and in no AAH lesions. The study combined immune gene expression, TCR sequencing and multiplex immunofluorescence to profile immune contexture across lung adenocarcinoma precursors and invasive adenocarcinoma. Resected precursor lesions (AAH, AIS, MIA) and invasive adenocarcinomas were compared against paired morphologically normal lung tissue. The sample size was set by how many specimens were available, not by a prior power calculation. Whole exome sequencing and methylation data from the same cohort of nodules were integrated with the immune data. A total of around 56 patients with pulmonary nodules who underwent surgical resection were included in the overall cohort. The TCR sequencing data were obtained from about 47 patients. According to the study, 80 to 130 samples were used for TCR sequencing. POLYSOLVER was used to infer class I HLA alleles from exome data, and LOHHLA was used to detect allele-specific HLA loss.

From the germline V gene, CDR1 is MNHEY and CDR2 is SVGAGI. Deletion took 7 bases off V and 3 bases off J, with a span of 12 bases between the germline ends. Counted from cysteine to phenylalanine, this CDR3 has 13 amino acids. Just the 39-base CDR3 DNA is kept, in frame starting at base 1. Study-wide conclusions, independent of this receptor: The highest top T cell clone frequencies were observed in normal lung, and a progressive decrease in top T cell clone frequencies appeared to occur from AAH through AIS, MIA and invasive adenocarcinoma. Because all patients were from Japan and China, applicability to Western populations was uncertain. Normal lung showed the highest clonality, whereas later-stage lesions appeared to have higher T cell density and diversity but lower clonality. Compared with EGFR-mutant or double wild-type lesions, KRAS-mutant nodules had the highest T cell clonality. Findings were based on association rather than direct causation; larger cohorts with long-term follow-up and longitudinal biopsies were deemed needed.

This clone has only a few counts. No cognate antigen has been identified for it. The sample holds no much larger clone one base away, and base qualities are not on file. Other DNA variants within this sample encode the same CDR3. The immunoSEQ hsTCRbeta Kit was used to sequence TCR beta CDR3 regions from DNA. The published analysis was carried out like this. TCR sequencing data were analysed with the ImmunoSEQ Analyzer. T cell clonality was calculated on productive rearrangements as 1 minus Pielou's evenness. To measure T cell diversity, the inverse Simpson index was applied to productive templates. T cell density was defined as TCR beta template counts normalized to usable DNA, with usable DNA estimated by amplification and sequencing of housekeeping genes. TCR metrics were compared across histologic stages using two-sided Kruskal-Wallis tests. In TCRdb, the immuneACCESS table is reduced to in-frame sequences with V and J assigned. These tables do not hold every clone; where another copy was compared, an unresolved V gene accounts for under half, and the others remain unexplained. That table supplies the V and J calls and clone size; D and trimming were determined from the DNA. A total of over 13,000 clones appear in this sample, 75% to 85% of them only once. The top ten hold just under 5% of the sample.

Between the mid-2010s and the late 2010s, the patients underwent resection in either Japan or China. The histologic diagnosis of each case was independently confirmed on H&E slides by two lung cancer pathologists. To enrich premalignant or tumor cells for nucleic acid extraction, macro-dissection was performed after pathologic assessment. DNA was isolated from FFPE tissue using the AllPrep DNA/RNA FFPE Kit. This sequence uses TRBV6-5 and TRBJ1-2, with the D segment identity uncertain. The sample taken for sequencing was FFPE minimally invasive lung adenocarcinoma tissue. This specimen's cell subset or site label, per the study, means: micro-invasive lung adenocarcinoma (MIA). This receptor was taken from a person aged 65-85 years with lung adenocarcinoma. The CDR3 protein: CASMKGRYYGYTF. In nucleotide form, the sequence is TGTGCCAGCATGAAGGGTCGATACTATGGCTACACCTTC.